This TCR beta chain was recovered during a study of CD8 T cells in Susac syndrome. This CDR3 region has 12 residues. Deletions cut 2 bases from V and 7 bases from J, with 6 bases between. Germline-derived CDR1 and CDR2 are SEHNR and FQNEAQ (reference sequence). Findings and limits, study-wide: Total CD8+ and CD8+ TEMRA repertoires contained over 15 and five Susac-specific public clones, respectively.

Regarding this clonotype: Its target is unknown.

In contrast to the negatively isolated CD8+ and CD4+ T cells, TEMRA cells were FACS-enriched. The RNA, about 0.45 to 1 ug, was put through reverse transcription using random hexamers. Amplification of the TCR beta CDR3 was carried out by immunoSEQ multiplex PCR, which spanned a total of 54 Vbeta and 13 Jbeta segments. TCRdb used MiXCR to reprocess the immunoSEQ multiplex PCR reads, holding one entry per CDR3 protein. The repertoire holds 75,000 to 80,000 distinct CDR3 sequences, with less than 95% as singletons. The sequence was collected from a human donor with Susac syndrome. The chain employs TRBV7-9 and TRBJ2-1; D ambiguous. Sequences were obtained from CD8+ T cells from PBMCs. The CDR3 nucleotides read TGTGCCAGCAGCTTAAGAAAGAATGAGCAGTTCTTC. As protein: CASSLRKNEQFF.